This TCR beta chain was sequenced for a study of blood T cell repertoires in COVID-19. Overall study context: Material from acute and convalescent COVID-19 was sourced from the United States, Italy and Spain.

Recruits, aged roughly 18 to 95 years, lived in 24 US areas. Two negative PCRs, clearance, or symptom resolution had been documented for recovered Cohort 3 donors. V trimming: 5 bases; J trimming: 4 bases; junction bases outside the gene matches: 6. Germline V gives CDR1 MNHEY, CDR2 SMNVEV (reference sequence). This CDR3 spans 16 amino acids. Sequencing was performed with immunoSEQ multiplex PCR; in TCRdb, only in-frame clones are kept and a portion is missing. The sample has 250,000 or so clones, 87% seen once. J is TRBJ2-2 and V is TRBV27; TRBD2 matches 11 bases. The sequence was collected from a man under 40 who had recovered from COVID-19. Input material: PBMCs or T cells enriched from blood (not recorded which). CDR3 nucleotides: TGTGCCAGCAGTATCGGACTAGCGGGTCGCACCGGGGAGCTGTTTTTT. Translating gives CASSIGLAGRTGELFF.